This T cell receptor beta chain was retrieved from a study of blood T cell repertoires in COVID-19. The overall study: T cells, B-cell-depleted T cells, or PBMCs supplied cDNA or gDNA.

This clone has a handful of counts. Method: immunoSEQ multiplex PCR; TCRdb's copy keeps in-frame clones and lacks some. The table records tens of thousands of clones, approximately 79% of them present only once. This CDR3 is built from 14 residues. The ends lost 4 bases at V and 7 bases at J; junction bases unmatched: 3. Germline assignment: CDR1 LGHDT and CDR2 YNNKEL (reference sequence). This TCR was recovered from a woman older than 75 with active or convalescent COVID-19. Material for sequencing was peripheral blood. The rearrangement links TRBV3-1 (or the pseudogene TRBV3-2) to TRBJ1-6; TRBD1 matches 8 bases. As DNA, the CDR3 is TGTGCCAGCAGCCCCTCAGGGGGCAATTCACCCCTCCACTTT. This sequence encodes CASSPSGGNSPLHF.